This TCR beta chain is from a study of molecular identifiers for immune sequencing clone quantification. Via MiXCR, TCRdb re-called the PCR reads, giving one row per CDR3 protein. This table has about 320,000 distinct CDR3 sequences, roughly a quarter appearing once. Worth noting for this clonotype: Possible read error: a much larger clone is one base away.

V was pared by 10 bases and J by 5 bases, with 17 bases of the junction left unmatched. Germline V CDR1 and CDR2: MDHEN, SYDVKM. This CDR3 region has 17 residues. The sample was naive CD8+ T cells from blood, with Jurkat cell RNA spiked in. Stated subset: FACS-sorted CD8+CD4-CCR7+CD45RA+ naive T cells. This receptor was obtained from a human donor in good health. Some libraries in this study had Jurkat cell RNA spiked in. The chain combines TRBV28 with TRBJ2-2; 9 bases are a match to TRBD1. The CDR3 coding sequence is TGTGCCATCCCGGAGGCATACAGGGGGCTAAGTACCGGGGAGCTGTTTTTT. It encodes CAIPEAYRGLSTGELFF.